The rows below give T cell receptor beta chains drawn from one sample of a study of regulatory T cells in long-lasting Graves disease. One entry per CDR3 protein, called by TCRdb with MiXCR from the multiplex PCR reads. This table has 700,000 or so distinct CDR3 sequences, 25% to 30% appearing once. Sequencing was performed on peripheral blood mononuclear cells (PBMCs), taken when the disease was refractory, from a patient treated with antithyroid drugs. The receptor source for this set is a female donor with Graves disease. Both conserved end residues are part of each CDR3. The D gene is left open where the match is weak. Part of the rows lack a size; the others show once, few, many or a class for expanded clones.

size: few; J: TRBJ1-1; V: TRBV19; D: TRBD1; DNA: TGTGCCAGTAGTGGCATAGACAGGGGGGCCTTTGGCACTGAAGCTTTCTTT; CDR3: CASSGIDRGAFGTEAFF
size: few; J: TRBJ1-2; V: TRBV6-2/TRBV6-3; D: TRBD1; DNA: TGTGCCAGCAGTTACACGACCGGGACAGGGGTATGGGGCTACACCTTC; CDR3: CASSYTTGTGVWGYTF
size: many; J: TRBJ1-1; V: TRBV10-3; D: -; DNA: TGTGCCATCAGTGACCTAAACACTGAAGCTTTCTTT; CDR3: CAISDLNTEAFF
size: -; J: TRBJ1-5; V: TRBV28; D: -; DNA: TGTGCCAGCAGTTTATCCCAGGGTTGGCAGCCCCAGCATTTT; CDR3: CASSLSQGWQPQHF
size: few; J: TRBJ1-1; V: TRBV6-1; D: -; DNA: TGTGCCAGCAAGATGAACACTGAAGTTTTCTTT; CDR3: CASKMNTEVFF
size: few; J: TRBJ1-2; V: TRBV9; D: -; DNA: TGTGCCAGCAGCGTAGAGACAGAAAATTATCCCTATGGCTACACCTTC; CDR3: CASSVETENYPYGYTF
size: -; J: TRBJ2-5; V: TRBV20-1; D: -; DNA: TGCAGTGCCCTGGGGAGCGAGACCCAGTACTTC; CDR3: CSALGSETQYF
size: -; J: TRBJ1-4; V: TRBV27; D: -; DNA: TGTGCCAGCAGTTTATCCGGGAGGTTGTGGTCCCCTACAACTAATGAAAAACTGTTTTTT; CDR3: CASSLSGRLWSPTTNEKLFF
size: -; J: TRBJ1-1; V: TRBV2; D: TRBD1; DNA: TGTGCCAGCACTACCGGACAGGGGTACACTGAAGCTTTCTTT; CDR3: CASTTGQGYTEAFF
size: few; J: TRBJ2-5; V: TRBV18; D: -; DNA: TGTGCCAGCTCCCCCAGTTTTGTGGAGACCCAGTACTTC; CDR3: CASSPSFVETQYF
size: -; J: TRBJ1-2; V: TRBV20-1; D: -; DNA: TGCAGTGCTAGAAACGACCGGGGGTTGGGGGCCAATGGCTACACCTTC; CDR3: CSARNDRGLGANGYTF
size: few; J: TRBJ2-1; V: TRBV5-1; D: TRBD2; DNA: TGCGCCAGCAGCCCGCGGGAGGGTGTTTACAATGAGCAGTTCTTC; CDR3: CASSPREGVYNEQFF
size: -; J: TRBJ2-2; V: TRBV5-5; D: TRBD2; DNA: TGTGCCAGCAGCCCGACTAGCGGGAGGGTTAACACCGGGGAGCTGTTTTTT; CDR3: CASSPTSGRVNTGELFF
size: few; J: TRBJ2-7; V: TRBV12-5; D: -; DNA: TGTGCTAGTACCCGATTGGGGGAACGAGAGCAGTACTTC; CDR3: CASTRLGEREQYF
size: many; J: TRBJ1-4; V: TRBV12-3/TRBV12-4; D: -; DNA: TGTGCCAGCAGCATCTCTAATGAAAAACTGTTTTTT; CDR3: CASSISNEKLFF
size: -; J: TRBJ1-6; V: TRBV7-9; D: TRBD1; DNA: TGTGCCAGCAGCTTGCAGCCGACAGGGGGGTCACCCCTCCACTTT; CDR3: CASSLQPTGGSPLHF
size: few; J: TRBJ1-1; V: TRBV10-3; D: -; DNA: TGTGCCATCAGTGAGGGGTTTTCGGCAGCCGGTGAAGCTTTCTTT; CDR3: CAISEGFSAAGEAFF
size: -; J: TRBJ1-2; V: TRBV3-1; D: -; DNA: TGTGCCAGCAGCCCGAGGACCATCTATGGCTACACCTTC; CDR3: CASSPRTIYGYTF
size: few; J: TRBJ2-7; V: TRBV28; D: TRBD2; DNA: TGTGCCAGCAGTTTCGGACTAGCGGGGAAATACGAGCAGTACTTC; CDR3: CASSFGLAGKYEQYF
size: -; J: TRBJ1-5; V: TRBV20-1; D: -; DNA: TGCAGTGCTAACGGAGGGGGGTCGAACAATCAGCCCCAGCATTTT; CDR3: CSANGGGSNNQPQHF
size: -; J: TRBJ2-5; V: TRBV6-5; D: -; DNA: TGTGCCAGCAGTTACACCCTCCCACCTACAGGGACCCAAGAGACCCAGTACTTC; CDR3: CASSYTLPPTGTQETQYF
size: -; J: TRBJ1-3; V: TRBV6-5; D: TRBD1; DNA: TGTGCCAGCAGTTACTCCGCAAGGACAGGGACTCTTGGAAACACCATATATTTT; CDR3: CASSYSARTGTLGNTIYF
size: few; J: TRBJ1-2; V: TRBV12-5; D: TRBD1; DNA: TGTGCTAGTGGTTTAGGACAGGGTAACTATGGCTACACCTTC; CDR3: CASGLGQGNYGYTF
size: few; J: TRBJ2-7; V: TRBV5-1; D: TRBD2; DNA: TGCGCCAGCAGCTTGGAACTAGCGGGAGGTCGAGAGCAGTACTTC; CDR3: CASSLELAGGREQYF
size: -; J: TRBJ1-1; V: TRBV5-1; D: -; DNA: TGCGCCAGCAGCCCCCGGGTCCTGGGGAGAGTCGACACTGAAGCTTTCTTT; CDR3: CASSPRVLGRVDTEAFF
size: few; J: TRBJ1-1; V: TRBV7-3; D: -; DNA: TGTGCCAGCAGCTTAAAGGGGACAGCTTTCTTT; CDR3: CASSLKGTAFF
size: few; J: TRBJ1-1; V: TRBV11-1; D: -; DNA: TGTGCCAGCAGCTTAGAAGGGTCCCGGGCCACTGAAGCTTTCTTT; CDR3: CASSLEGSRATEAFF
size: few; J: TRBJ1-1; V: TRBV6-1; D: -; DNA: TGTGCCAGCAGTGCCGGGACCGGCAGTACCATTGAAGCTTTCTTT; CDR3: CASSAGTGSTIEAFF
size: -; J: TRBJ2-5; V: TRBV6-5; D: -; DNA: TGTGCCAGCAGTTACTCGACGACCCAGTACTTC; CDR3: CASSYSTTQYF
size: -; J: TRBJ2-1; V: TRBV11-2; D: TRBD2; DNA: TGTGCCAGCAGCCTCACTAGCGACCTCTCCTACAATGAGCAGTTCTTC; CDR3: CASSLTSDLSYNEQFF
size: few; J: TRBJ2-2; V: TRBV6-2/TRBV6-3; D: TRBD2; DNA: TGTGCCACCAGGACTAGCGGGAAGACCGGGGAGCTGTTTTTT; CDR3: CATRTSGKTGELFF
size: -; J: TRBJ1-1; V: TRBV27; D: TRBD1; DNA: TGTGCCAGCAGGCCGGGAGGGGGCACTGAAGCTCTCTTT; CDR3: CASRPGGGTEALF
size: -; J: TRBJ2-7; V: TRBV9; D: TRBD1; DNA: TGTGCCAGCAGCGTAGATGGACAGGGGGCCTACGAGCAGTACTTC; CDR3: CASSVDGQGAYEQYF
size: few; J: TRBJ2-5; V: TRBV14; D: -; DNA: TGTGCCAGCAGCCATCGCCGGACACGACAAGAGACCCAGTACTTC; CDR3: CASSHRRTRQETQYF
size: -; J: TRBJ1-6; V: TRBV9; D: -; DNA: TGTGCCAGCAGCGCCCGGGGGGGGCTGGACTCACCCCTCCACTTT; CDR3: CASSARGGLDSPLHF
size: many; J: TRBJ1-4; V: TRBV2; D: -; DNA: TGTGCCAGCAGTGAAGCGCAGGACGTGGCGTGGGGTGAAAAACTGTTTTTT; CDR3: CASSEAQDVAWGEKLFF
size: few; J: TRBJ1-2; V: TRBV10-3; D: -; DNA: TGTGCCATCAGTGAGGCCGGGACGGACTATGGCTACACCTTC; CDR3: CAISEAGTDYGYTF
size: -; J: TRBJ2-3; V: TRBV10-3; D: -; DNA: TGTGCCATCAGTGAGCTTGGGGCACCCACAGATACGCAGTATTTT; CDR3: CAISELGAPTDTQYF
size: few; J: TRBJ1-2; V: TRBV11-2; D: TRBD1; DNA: TGTGCCAGCAGCCCTCGGACAGGGGGCGCCTATGGCTACACCTTC; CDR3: CASSPRTGGAYGYTF
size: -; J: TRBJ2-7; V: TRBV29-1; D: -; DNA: TGCAGCGTTGAGTATCGGGGCGGGACAACCGAGCAGTACTTC; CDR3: CSVEYRGGTTEQYF
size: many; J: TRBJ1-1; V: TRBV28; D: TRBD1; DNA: TGTGCCAGCGGGGACAGGGGCATCATTAGCGTAGCTTTCTTT; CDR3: CASGDRGIISVAFF
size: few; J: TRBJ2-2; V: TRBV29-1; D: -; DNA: TGCAGCGTTGGGGGGAACACCGGGGAGCTGTTTTTT; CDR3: CSVGGNTGELFF
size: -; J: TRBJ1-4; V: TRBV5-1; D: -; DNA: TGCGCCAGCAGCTTGGGACCGGGGGAAAAACTGTTTTTT; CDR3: CASSLGPGEKLFF